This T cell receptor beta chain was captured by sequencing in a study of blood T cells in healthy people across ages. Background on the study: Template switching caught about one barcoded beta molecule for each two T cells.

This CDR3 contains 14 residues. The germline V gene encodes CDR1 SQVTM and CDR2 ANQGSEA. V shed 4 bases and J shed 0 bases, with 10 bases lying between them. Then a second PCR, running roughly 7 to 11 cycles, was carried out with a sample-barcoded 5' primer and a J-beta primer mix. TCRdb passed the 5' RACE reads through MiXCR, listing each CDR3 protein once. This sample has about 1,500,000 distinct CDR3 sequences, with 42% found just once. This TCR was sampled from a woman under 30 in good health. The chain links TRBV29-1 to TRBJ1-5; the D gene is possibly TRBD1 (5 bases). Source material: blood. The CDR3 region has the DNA TGCAGCGTTGCACCCGGGGGTAGCAATCAGCCCCAGCATTTT. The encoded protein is CSVAPGGSNQPQHF.